This TCR beta chain stems from a study of beta chain features in type 1 diabetes. Background on the study: Age, gender and cell yields were similar between patients and healthy donors.

Worth noting for this clone: Its cognate antigen is unknown.

The investigators reverse transcribed all of the isolated RNA, so they sequenced expressed TCRB transcripts. TCRdb keeps only in-frame clones here, not all; method: immunoSEQ multiplex PCR. Here the sample spans around 140,000 clones, about 9.7% being singletons. The study, taken as a whole, reports: Relative to healthy donors, patients appeared to have naive, central memory and Treg TCRB repertoires that were more similar. There was no resolution here of whether HLA type influences TCRB rearrangement. Insertion counts at VDJ junctions were lower in type 1 diabetes patients, who also showed more deletions there.

The receptor's source is a woman aged 40 to 50 in good health. Sequencing input: central memory CD4+ T cells from blood.

The DNA for the CDR3 is TGTGCCAGCAGCCGAGTGGGGGGGCCCCACGAGCAGTACTTC. Translated, it gives CASSRVGGPHEQYF. The chain has TRBV7-2 and TRBJ2-7, with TRBD2 as a possible D gene (7 bases). The V end lost 5 bases, the J end lost 5 bases, and 16 bases lay between the germline ends. CDR1 is SGHTA and CDR2 is FQGNSA in the germline V gene. CDR3 length: 14 residues.